This T cell receptor beta chain was documented in a study of T cell clones after liver transplantation. This table comes from immunoSEQ multiplex PCR, and its TCRdb copy is limited to in-frame clones, with some not included. The top ten clones hold roughly 30% of a sample with roughly 15,000 clones, roughly 84% of them seen once. CDR3 size: 20 residues. In germline, CDR1 is LGHNT, CDR2 FRNRAP. Trimming cost V 2 bases and J 0 bases; bases outside gene matches: 10. The origin of this receptor is a human patient who received a liver transplant. The graft donor may have contributed some T cells. The gene calls are TRBV12-5 and TRBJ2-2, with 12 bases matching TRBD2. This specimen consisted of CD8+ T cells from blood, obtained approximately 4 years after liver transplant. The CDR3 is CASGLSPGLAGRANTGELFF. The CDR3 nucleotides read TGTGCTAGTGGTTTGTCCCCGGGACTAGCGGGCCGGGCGAACACCGGGGAGCTGTTTTTT.